This entry lists 2 T cell receptor beta chains sequenced from one sample in a study of T cell responses to AZD1222 COVID-19 vaccine. This table comes from immunoSEQ multiplex PCR, and its TCRdb copy is limited to in-frame clones, with some not included. The table includes fewer than 200,000 clones, around 94% detected once. Here the sequenced sample was peripheral blood, taken on day 0 of AZD1222 vaccination. All receptors derive from an adult in good health.

The V and J genes are TRBV5-6 and TRBJ1-5; possibly TRBD1 for D (6 bases). V dropped 2 bases and J dropped 0 bases, with 12 bases sitting between them. The germline V gene encodes CDR1 SGHDT and CDR2 YYEEEE. This CDR3 comprises 16 residues. The CDR3 bases are TGTGCCAGCAGCTTCGGCAGGGGTTATAGCAATCAGCCCCAGCATTTT. Protein: CASSFGRGYSNQPQHF. The complete variable domain, with remaining parts taken from reference TRBV5-6 and TRBJ1-5, reads DAGVTQSPTHLIKTRGQQVTLRCSPKSGHDTVSWYQQALGQGPQFIFQYYEEEERQRGNFPDRFSGHQFPNYSSELNVNALLLGDSALYLCASSFGRGYSNQPQHFGDGTRLSIL.

J is TRBJ1-1 and V is TRBV28; tentatively, D is TRBD1 (6 bases). This CDR3 contains 13 residues. The ends were cut back, 6 bases at V and 7 bases at J, with 15 bases in the middle. Germline CDR1 MDHEN, CDR2 SYDVKM. The CDR3 DNA is TGTGCCAGCAGACCCGGGGGGGGCGGTGAAGCTTTCTTT. Its protein is CASRPGGGGEAFF.